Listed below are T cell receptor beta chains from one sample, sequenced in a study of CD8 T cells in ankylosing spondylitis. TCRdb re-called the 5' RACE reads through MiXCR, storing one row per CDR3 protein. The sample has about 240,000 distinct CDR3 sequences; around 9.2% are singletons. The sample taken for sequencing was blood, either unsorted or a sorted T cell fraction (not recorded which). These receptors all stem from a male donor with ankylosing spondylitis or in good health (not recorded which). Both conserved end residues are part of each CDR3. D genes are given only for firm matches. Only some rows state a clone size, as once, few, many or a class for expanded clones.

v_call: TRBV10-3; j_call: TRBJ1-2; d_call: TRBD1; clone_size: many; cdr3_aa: CAISETGQGENGYTF; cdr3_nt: TGTGCCATCAGTGAAACAGGACAGGGGGAGAATGGCTACACCTTC
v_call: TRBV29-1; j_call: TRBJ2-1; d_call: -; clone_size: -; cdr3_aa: CSVVVDEQFF; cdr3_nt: TGCAGCGTTGTGGTGGATGAGCAGTTCTTC
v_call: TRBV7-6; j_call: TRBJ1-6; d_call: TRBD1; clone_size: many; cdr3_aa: CASSFGTGLSPLHF; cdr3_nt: TGTGCCAGCAGCTTCGGGACAGGACTTTCACCCCTCCACTTT
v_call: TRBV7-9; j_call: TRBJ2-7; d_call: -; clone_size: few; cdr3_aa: CASSLRGGRPYEQYF; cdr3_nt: TGTGCCAGCAGCTTAAGGGGCGGACGCCCCTACGAGCAGTACTTC
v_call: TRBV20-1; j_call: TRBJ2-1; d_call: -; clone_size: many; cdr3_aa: CSASRDRNEQFF; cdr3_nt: TGCAGTGCTAGCAGGGATCGCAATGAGCAGTTCTTC
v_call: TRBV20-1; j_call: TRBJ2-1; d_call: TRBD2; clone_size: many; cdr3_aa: CSVMVAGGSSSAYSYNEQFF; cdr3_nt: TGCAGTGTTATGGTAGCGGGAGGGTCCTCATCCGCCTACTCCTACAATGAGCAGTTCTTC
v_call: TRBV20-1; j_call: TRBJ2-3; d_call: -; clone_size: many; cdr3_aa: CSARYGAATDTQYF; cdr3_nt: TGCAGTGCTAGATACGGAGCGGCCACAGATACGCAGTATTTT
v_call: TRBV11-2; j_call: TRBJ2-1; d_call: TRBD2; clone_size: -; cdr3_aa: CASSLDWRGGWNEQFF; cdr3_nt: TGTGCCAGCAGCTTAGATTGGCGGGGGGGCTGGAATGAGCAGTTCTTC
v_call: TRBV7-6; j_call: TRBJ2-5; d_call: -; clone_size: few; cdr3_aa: CASRLGRSPSQETQYF; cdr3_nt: TGTGCCAGCAGATTGGGACGCTCCCCCTCCCAAGAGACCCAGTACTTC
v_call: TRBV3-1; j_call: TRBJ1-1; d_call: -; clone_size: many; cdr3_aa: CASSQADGLGSTEAFF; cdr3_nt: TGTGCCAGCAGCCAGGCTGACGGGCTGGGGAGCACTGAAGCTTTCTTT
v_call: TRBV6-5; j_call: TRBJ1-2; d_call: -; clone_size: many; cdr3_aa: CASSSGRDGYTF; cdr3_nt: TGTGCCAGCAGTTCCGGACGGGATGGCTACACCTTC
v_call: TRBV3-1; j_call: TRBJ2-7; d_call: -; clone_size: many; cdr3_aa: CASSHSNYEQYF; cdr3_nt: TGTGCCAGCAGCCACTCGAACTACGAGCAGTACTTC
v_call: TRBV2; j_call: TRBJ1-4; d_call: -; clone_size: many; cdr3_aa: CASSDRLELFF; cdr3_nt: TGTGCCAGCAGTGACCGACTCGAACTGTTTTTT
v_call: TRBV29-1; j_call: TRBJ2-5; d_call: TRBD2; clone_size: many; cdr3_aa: CSVEDWGLDLETQYF; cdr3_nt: TGCAGCGTTGAAGATTGGGGACTAGACCTAGAGACCCAGTACTTC
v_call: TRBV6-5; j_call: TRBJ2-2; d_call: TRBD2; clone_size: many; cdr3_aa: CDGGSGELFF; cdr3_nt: TGTGACGGGGGGTCCGGGGAGCTGTTTTTT
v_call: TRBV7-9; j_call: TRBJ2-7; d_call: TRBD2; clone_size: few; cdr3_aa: CASTPRLAGAEQYF; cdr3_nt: TGTGCCAGCACCCCTAGACTAGCGGGAGCCGAGCAGTACTTC
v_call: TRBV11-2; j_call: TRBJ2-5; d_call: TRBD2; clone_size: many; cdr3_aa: CASSLDRLAGPEETQYF; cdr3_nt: TGTGCCAGCAGCTTAGATCGACTAGCGGGACCCGAAGAGACCCAGTACTTC
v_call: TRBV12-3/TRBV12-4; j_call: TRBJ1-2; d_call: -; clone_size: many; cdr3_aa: CASSFGQVNGYTF; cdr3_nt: TGTGCCAGCAGTTTTGGGCAGGTTAATGGCTACACCTTC
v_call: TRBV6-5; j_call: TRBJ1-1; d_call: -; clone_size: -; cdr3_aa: CASSYSNRVPEAFF; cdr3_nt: TGTGCCAGCAGTTACTCGAACAGGGTCCCTGAAGCTTTCTTT
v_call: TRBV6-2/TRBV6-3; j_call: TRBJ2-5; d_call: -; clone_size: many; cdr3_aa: CASSLLTGLKNF; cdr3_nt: TGTGCCAGCAGTCTCCTGACAGGATTGAAGAACTTC
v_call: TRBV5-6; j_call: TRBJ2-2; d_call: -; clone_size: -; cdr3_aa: CASSSRPNTGELFF; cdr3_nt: TGTGCCAGCAGCTCCCGTCCCAACACCGGGGAGCTGTTTTTT
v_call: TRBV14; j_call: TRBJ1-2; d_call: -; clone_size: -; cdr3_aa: CASSQVPQGPYGYTF; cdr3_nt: TGTGCCAGCAGCCAAGTTCCCCAGGGACCCTATGGCTACACCTTC
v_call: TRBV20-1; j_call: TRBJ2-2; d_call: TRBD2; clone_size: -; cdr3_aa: CSAMRWTSGGTGELFF; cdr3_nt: TGCAGTGCTATGCGTTGGACTAGCGGGGGGACCGGGGAGCTGTTTTTT
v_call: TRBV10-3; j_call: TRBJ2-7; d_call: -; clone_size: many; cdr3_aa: CAISEYSSYEQYF; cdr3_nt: TGTGCCATCAGTGAATACAGCTCCTACGAGCAGTACTTC
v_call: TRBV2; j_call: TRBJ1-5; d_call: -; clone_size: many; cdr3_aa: CASSETRRGGNQPQHF; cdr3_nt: TGTGCCAGCAGTGAAACCCGGCGGGGGGGCAATCAGCCCCAGCATTTT
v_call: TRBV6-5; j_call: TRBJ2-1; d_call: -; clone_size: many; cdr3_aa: CASGKGNEQFF; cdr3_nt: TGTGCCAGCGGGAAGGGGAATGAGCAGTTCTTC
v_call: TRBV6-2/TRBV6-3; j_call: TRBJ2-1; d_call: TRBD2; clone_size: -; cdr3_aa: CASSPSGRPEDEQFF; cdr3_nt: TGTGCCAGCAGCCCTAGCGGGAGGCCCGAGGATGAGCAGTTCTTC
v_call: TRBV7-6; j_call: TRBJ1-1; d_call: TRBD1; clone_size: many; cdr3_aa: CASSAFPTGGRGEKAFF; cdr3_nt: TGTGCCAGCAGCGCGTTCCCGACAGGGGGCAGAGGGGAAAAAGCTTTCTTT
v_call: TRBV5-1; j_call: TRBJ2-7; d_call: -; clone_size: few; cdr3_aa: CASSPETGNEQYF; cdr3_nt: TGCGCCAGCAGCCCAGAAACAGGGAACGAGCAGTACTTC
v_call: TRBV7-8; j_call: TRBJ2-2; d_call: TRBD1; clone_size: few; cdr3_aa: CASSLRLDRAVGGELFF; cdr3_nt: TGTGCCAGCAGCTTAAGGCTGGACAGGGCGGTAGGCGGGGAGCTGTTTTTT
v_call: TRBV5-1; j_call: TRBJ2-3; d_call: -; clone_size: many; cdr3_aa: CASSLGWASGPDTQYF; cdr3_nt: TGCGCCAGCAGCTTGGGATGGGCCTCGGGCCCCGATACGCAGTATTTT
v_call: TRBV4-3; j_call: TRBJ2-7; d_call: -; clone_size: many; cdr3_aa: CASSQGTDYEQYF; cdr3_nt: TGCGCCAGCAGCCAGGGAACGGACTACGAGCAGTACTTC
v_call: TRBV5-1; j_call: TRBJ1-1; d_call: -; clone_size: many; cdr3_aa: CASSSGQIHTEAFF; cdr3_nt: TGCGCCAGCAGCTCCGGACAGATCCACACTGAAGCTTTCTTT
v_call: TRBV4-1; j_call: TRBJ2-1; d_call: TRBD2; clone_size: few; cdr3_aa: CASSPGGTGYNEQFF; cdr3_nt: TGCGCCAGCAGCCCCGGGGGGACTGGTTACAATGAGCAGTTCTTC
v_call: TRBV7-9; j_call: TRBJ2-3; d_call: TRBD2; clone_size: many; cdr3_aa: CASSFGTSGGSTDTQYF; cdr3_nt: TGTGCCAGCAGCTTCGGGACTAGCGGGGGCAGCACAGATACGCAGTATTTT
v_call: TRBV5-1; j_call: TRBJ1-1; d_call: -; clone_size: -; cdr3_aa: CASSSPGLAVEAFF; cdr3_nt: TGCGCCAGCAGCTCACCGGGACTCGCTGTCGAAGCTTTCTTT
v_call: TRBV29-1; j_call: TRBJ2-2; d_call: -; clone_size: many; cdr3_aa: CSVAEQNTGELFF; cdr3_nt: TGCAGCGTTGCCGAACAGAACACCGGGGAGCTGTTTTTT
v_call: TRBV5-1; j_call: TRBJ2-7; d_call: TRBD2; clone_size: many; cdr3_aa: CASSRGTSGGYEQYF; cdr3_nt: TGCGCCAGCAGCCGTGGGACTAGCGGTGGATACGAGCAGTACTTC
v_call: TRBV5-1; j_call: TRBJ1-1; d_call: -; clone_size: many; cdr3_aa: CASSLTRDTEAFF; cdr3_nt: TGCGCCAGCAGCTTGACCAGGGACACTGAAGCTTTCTTT
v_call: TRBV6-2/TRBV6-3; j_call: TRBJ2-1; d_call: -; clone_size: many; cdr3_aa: CASSYRVGATSNEQFF; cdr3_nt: TGTGCCAGCAGTTACCGGGTCGGGGCCACGAGCAATGAGCAGTTCTTC
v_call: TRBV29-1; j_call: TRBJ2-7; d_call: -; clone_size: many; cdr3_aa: CSVEGPGLGEQYF; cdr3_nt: TGCAGCGTTGAGGGACCAGGTTTAGGGGAGCAGTACTTC
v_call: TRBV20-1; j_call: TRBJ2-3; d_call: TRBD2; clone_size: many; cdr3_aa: CSAKLADSTDTQYF; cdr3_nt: TGCAGTGCCAAACTAGCGGATAGCACAGATACGCAGTATTTT
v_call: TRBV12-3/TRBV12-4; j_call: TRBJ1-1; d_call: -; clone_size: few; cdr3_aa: CASVKNTEAFF; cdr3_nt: TGTGCCAGCGTGAAGAACACTGAAGCTTTCTTT
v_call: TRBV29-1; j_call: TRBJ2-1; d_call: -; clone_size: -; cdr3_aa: CSVEGEASSYNEQFF; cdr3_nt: TGCAGCGTTGAAGGAGAGGCGTCTTCCTACAATGAGCAGTTCTTC
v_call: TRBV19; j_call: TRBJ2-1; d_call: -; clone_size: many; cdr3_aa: CASSIVGGGEQFF; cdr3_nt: TGTGCCAGTAGTATAGTAGGGGGAGGCGAGCAGTTCTTC
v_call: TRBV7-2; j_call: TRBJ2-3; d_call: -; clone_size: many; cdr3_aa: CASINAGPSTQYF; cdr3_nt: TGTGCCAGCATTAATGCGGGACCGAGTACGCAGTATTTT
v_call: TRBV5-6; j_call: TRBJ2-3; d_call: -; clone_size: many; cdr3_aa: CASSLSHTSTDTQYF; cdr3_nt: TGTGCCAGCAGCCTTTCCCATACTAGCACAGATACGCAGTATTTT
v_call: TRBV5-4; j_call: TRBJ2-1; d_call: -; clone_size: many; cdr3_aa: CASSLGPSRSGNEQFF; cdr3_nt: TGTGCCAGCAGCTTGGGCCCTAGCAGATCTGGGAATGAGCAGTTCTTC
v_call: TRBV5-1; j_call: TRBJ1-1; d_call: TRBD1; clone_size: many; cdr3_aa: CASSSGQGNAEAFF; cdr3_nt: TGCGCCAGCAGCTCTGGACAGGGGAACGCTGAAGCTTTCTTT
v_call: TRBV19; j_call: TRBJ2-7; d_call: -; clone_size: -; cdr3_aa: CASSTAGSRSEQYF; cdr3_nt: TGTGCCAGTAGTACGGCGGGGAGCCGAAGCGAGCAGTACTTC
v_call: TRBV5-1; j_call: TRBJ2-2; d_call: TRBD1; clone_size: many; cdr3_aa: CASSPAWTGNTGELFF; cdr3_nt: TGCGCCAGCAGCCCGGCTTGGACAGGGAACACCGGGGAGCTGTTTTTT
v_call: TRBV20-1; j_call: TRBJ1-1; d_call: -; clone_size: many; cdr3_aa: CSASEAEHEAFF; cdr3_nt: TGCAGTGCTAGTGAGGCCGAGCATGAAGCTTTCTTT
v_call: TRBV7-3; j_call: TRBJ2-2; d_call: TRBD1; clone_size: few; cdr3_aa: CASSLTGQGNGELFF; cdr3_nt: TGTGCCAGCAGCTTAACCGGACAGGGCAACGGGGAGCTGTTTTTT
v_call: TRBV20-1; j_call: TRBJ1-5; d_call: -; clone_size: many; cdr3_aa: CSATDVRGNQPQHF; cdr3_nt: TGCAGTGCAACGGACGTTAGGGGGAATCAGCCCCAGCATTTT
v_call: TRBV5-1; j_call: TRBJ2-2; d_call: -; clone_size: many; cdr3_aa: CASRYTGTSNTGELFF; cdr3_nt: TGCGCCAGCAGATATACCGGGACTTCGAACACCGGGGAGCTGTTTTTT
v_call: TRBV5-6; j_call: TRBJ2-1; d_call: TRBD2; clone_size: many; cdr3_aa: CASSSSGRASYNEQFF; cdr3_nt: TGTGCCAGCAGCTCTAGCGGGAGGGCCTCCTACAATGAGCAGTTCTTC
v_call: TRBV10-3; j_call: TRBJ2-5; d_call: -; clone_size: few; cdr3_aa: CAISWGSRETQYF; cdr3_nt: TGTGCCATCAGTTGGGGCAGCCGGGAGACCCAGTACTTC
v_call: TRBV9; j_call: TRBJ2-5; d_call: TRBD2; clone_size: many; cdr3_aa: CASSVTSGRQETQYF; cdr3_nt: TGTGCCAGCAGCGTAACTAGCGGAAGACAAGAGACCCAGTACTTC
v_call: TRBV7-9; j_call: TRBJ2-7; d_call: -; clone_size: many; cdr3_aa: CASSPRVGSPHEQYF; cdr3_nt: TGTGCCAGCAGCCCCCGGGTTGGAAGTCCCCACGAGCAGTACTTC
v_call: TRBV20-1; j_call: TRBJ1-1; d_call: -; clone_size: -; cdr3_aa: CSAREPLGAEAFF; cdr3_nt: TGCAGTGCTAGAGAACCCCTCGGGGCTGAAGCTTTCTTT